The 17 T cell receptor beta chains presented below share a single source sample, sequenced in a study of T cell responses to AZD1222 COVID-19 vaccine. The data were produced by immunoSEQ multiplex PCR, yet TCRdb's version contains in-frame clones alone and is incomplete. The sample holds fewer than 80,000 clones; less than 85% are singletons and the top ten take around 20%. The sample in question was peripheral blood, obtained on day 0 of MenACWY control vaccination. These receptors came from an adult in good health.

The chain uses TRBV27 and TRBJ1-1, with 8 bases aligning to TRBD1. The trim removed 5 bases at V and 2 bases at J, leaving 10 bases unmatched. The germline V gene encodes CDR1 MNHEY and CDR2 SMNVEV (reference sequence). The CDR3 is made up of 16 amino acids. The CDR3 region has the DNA TGTGCCAGCAGTCCCCTCCGGACAGGGACCAACACTGAAGCTTTCTTT. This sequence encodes CASSPLRTGTNTEAFF.

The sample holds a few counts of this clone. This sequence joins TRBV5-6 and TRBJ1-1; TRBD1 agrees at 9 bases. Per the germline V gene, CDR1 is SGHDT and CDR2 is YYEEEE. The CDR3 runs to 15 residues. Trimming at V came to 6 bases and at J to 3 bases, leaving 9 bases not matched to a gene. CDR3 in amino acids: CASNAVGTGYTEAFF. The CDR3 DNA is TGTGCCAGCAACGCCGTTGGGACAGGGTACACTGAAGCTTTCTTT.

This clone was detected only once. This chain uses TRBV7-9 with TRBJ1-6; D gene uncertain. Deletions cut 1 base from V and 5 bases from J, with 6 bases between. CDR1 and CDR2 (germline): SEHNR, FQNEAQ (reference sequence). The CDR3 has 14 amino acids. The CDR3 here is CASSLEGNNSPLHF. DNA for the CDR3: TGTGCCAGCAGCTTAGAGGGTAATAATTCACCCCTCCACTTT.

The CDR3 nucleotides read TGTGCCAGCAGCCCCAACGGAGGGACTATAAGTGAGCAGTTCTTC. Its protein product is CASSPNGGTISEQFF. The rearrangement uses TRBV7-3 and TRBJ2-1; 7 bases fit TRBD2. The CDR3 extends over 15 amino acids. CDR1 SGHTA and CDR2 FQGTGA come from the germline V gene. V lost 5 bases and J lost 9; bases outside the gene matches: 13.

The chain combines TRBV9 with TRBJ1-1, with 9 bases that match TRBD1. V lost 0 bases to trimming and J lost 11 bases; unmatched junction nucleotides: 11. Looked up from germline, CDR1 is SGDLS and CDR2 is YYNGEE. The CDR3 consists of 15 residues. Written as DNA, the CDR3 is TGTGCCAGCAGCGTAGGGATGGGACAGGGCGAGCTGGCTTTCTTT. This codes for CASSVGMGQGELAFF.

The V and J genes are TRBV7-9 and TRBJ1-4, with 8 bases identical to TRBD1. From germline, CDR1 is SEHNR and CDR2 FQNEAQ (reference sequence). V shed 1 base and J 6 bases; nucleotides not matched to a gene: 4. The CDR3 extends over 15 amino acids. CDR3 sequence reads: CASSLGQGAYEKLFF. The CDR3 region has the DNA TGTGCCAGCAGCTTAGGTCAGGGGGCCTATGAAAAACTGTTTTTT. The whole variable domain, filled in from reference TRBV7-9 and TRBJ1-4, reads DTGVSQNPRHKITKRGQNVTFRCDPISEHNRLYWYRQTLGQGPEFLTYFQNEAQLEKSRLLSDRFSAERPKGSFSTLEIQRTEQGDSAMYLCASSLGQGAYEKLFFGSGTQLSVL.

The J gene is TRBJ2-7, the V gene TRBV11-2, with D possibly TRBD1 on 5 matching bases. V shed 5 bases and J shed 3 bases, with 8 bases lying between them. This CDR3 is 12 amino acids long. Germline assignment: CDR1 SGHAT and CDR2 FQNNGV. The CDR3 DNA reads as TGTGCCAGCAGCGTCGACAGCTACGAGCAGTACTTC. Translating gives CASSVDSYEQYF. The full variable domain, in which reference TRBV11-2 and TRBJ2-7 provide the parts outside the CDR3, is EAGVAQSPRYKIIEKRQSVAFWCNPISGHATLYWYQQILGQGPKLLIQFQNNGVVDDSQLPKDRFSAERLKGVDSTLKIQPAKLEDSAVYLCASSVDSYEQYFGPGTRLTVT.

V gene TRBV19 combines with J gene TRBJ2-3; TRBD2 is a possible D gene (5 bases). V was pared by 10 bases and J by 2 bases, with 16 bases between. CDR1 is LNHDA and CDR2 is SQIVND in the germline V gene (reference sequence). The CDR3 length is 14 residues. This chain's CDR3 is CATSTTGTTDTQYF. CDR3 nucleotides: TGTGCCACCTCGACGACGGGAACCACAGATACGCAGTATTTT.

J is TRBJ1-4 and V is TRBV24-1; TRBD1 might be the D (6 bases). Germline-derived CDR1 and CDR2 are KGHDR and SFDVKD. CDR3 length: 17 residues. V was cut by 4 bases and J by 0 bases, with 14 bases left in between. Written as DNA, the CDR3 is TGTGCCACCAGTGACCTCGACAGGACTGCAACTAATGAAAAACTGTTTTTT. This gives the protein CATSDLDRTATNEKLFF.

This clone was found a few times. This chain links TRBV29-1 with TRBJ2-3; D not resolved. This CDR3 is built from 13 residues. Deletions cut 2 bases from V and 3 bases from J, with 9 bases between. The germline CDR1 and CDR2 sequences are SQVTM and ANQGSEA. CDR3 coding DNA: TGCAGCGTTGAATTGGTGGGGACAGATACGCAGTATTTT. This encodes CSVELVGTDTQYF.

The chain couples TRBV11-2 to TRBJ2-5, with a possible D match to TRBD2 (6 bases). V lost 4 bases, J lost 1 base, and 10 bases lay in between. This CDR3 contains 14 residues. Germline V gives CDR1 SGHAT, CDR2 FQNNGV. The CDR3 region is CASSYGGIQETQYF. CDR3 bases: TGTGCCAGCAGCTATGGCGGGATCCAAGAGACCCAGTACTTC.

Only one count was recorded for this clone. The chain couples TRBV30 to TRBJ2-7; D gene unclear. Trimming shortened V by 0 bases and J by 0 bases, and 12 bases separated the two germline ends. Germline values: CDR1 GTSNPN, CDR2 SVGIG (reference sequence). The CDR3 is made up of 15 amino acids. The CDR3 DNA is TGTGCCTGGAGTGTACTATCGGCGAGCTCCTACGAGCAGTACTTC. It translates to CAWSVLSASSYEQYF.

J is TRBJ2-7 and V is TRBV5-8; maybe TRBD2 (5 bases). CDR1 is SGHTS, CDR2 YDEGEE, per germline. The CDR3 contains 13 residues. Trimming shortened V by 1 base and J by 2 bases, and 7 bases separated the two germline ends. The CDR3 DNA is TGTGCCAGCAGCTTGCGGGGAACCTACGAGCAGTACTTC. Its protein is CASSLRGTYEQYF.

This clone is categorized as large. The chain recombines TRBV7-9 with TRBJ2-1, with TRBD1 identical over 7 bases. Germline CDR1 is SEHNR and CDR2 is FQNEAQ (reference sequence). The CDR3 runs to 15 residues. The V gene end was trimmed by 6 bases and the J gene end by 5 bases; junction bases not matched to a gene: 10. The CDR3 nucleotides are TGTGCCAGCAGGCAAACAGGGGTGAAGGACAATGAGCAGTTCTTC. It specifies CASRQTGVKDNEQFF.

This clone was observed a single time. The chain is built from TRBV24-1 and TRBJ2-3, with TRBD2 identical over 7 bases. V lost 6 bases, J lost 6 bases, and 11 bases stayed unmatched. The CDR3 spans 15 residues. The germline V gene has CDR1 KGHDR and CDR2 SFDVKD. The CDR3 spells CATSSGLWETDTQYF. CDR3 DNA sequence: TGTGCCACCAGTTCGGGACTATGGGAAACGGATACGCAGTATTTT.

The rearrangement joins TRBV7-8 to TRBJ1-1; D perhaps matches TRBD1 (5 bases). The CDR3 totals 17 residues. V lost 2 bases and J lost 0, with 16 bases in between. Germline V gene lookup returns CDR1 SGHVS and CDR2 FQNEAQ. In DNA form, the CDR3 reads TGTGCCAGCAGCTTACGGGGAACTAGGGGAGTGAACACTGAAGCTTTCTTT. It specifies CASSLRGTRGVNTEAFF.

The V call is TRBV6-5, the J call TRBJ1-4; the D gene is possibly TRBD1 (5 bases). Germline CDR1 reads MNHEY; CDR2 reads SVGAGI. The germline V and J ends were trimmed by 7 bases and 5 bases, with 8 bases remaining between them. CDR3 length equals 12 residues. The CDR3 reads CASNRGNEKLFF. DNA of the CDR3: TGTGCCAGCAACCGGGGCAATGAAAAACTGTTTTTT.